This TCR beta chain derives from a study of CD8 T cells in ankylosing spondylitis. Each TCR beta library was made by quantitative 5'-RACE that incorporated molecular barcodes. Using its own MiXCR run on the 5' RACE reads, TCRdb lists one record per CDR3 protein. Of 670,000 or so distinct CDR3 sequences in the sample, around 20% are singletons; the top ten hold roughly a fifth. CDR1 and CDR2 from the germline V gene are SGHDT and YYEEEE. Trimming pared 2 bases from V and 6 bases from J, leaving 20 bases between. The CDR3 runs 17 residues. Study results and limitations: The clones that were linked to disease were reported to be significantly enriched in matched synovial fluid samples from ankylosing spondylitis patients. Before this, some motif variants had been reported in reactive arthritis synovial fluid and blood. Disease-linked clones had a CD8+ phenotype and relatively low frequency in peripheral blood. Within ankylosing spondylitis blood, a TCR beta motif made up of under 10 highly homologous variants appeared to be characteristic.

In this sample, this clonotype turned up a few times. Antigen: not known. The sequence came from a male donor with ankylosing spondylitis. The sequencing input was blood, either unsorted or a sorted T cell fraction (not recorded which). The gene calls are TRBV5-6 and TRBJ2-2; D may be TRBD1 (6 bases). The CDR3 region has the DNA TGTGCCAGCAGCTTATGGGCACAGGGAGCCTCGGCCGGGGAGCTGTTTTTT. Protein: CASSLWAQGASAGELFF.